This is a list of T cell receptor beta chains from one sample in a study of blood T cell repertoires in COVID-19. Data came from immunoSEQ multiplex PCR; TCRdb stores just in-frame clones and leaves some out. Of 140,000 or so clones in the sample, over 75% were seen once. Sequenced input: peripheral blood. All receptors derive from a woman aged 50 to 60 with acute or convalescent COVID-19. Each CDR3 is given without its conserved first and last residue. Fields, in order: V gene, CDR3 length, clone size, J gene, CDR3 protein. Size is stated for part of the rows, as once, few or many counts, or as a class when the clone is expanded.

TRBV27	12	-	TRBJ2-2	ASSPGLNTGELF
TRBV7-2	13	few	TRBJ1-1	ASSWETPLNTEAF
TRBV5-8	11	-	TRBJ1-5	ASSSQGYQPQH
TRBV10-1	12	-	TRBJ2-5	ASSRGGFQETQY
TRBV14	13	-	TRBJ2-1	ASSLGQGRYNEQF
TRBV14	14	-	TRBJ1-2	ASSQGGQGILYGYT
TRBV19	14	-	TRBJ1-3	ASTAWGTERENTIY
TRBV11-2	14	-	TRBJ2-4	ASSLIAGLAKNIQY
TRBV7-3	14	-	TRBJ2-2	ASSPGGRIPTGELF
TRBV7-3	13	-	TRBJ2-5	ASATASGSSETQY
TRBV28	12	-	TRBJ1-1	ASSLLGTEIEAF
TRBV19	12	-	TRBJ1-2	ASSTGGAGYGYT
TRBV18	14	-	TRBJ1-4	ASSPIPRGQEEKLF
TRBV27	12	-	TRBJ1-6	ASTFTGRNSPLH
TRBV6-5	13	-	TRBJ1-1	ASSYSKHPNTEAF
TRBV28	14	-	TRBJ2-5	ASSLGGQGGKETQY
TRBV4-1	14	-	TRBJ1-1	ASSQVPGALRSEAF
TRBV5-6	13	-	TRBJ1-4	ASRGQGVPNEKLF
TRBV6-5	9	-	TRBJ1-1	ASSYLAEAF
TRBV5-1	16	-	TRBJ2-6	ASSLDAGAGSGANVLT
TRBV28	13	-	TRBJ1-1	ASSSSTGGDTEAF
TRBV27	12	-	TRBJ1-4	ATRRGSGNEKLF
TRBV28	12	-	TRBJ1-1	ASSFGTGGSEAF
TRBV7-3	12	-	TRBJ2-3	ASSRDRGSDTQY
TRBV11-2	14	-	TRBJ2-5	ASSLGTSGGSETQY
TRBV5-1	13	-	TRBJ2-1	ASSRLAGDYNEQF
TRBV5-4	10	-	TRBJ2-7	ASSRDTYEQY
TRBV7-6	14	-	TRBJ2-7	ASSAGTGSLTYEQY
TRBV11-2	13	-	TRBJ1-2	ASRLWGGANYGYT
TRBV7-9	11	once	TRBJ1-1	ASSFAGQEEAF
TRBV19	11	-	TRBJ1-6	ASSIGERSPLH
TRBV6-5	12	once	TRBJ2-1	ASSYDPGRPEQF
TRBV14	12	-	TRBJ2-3	ASSRGLNTDTQY
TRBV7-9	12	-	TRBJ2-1	ASSLMPVHNEQF
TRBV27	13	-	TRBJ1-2	ASSYGYRGRGGYT
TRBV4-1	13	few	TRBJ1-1	ASSREGGLNTEAF
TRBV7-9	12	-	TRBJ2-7	ASQQGFKSYEQY
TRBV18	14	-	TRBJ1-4	ASSPRISGLNEKLF
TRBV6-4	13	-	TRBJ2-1	ASSDSSSGKDEQF
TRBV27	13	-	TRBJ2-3	ASSLFSPKTHTQY
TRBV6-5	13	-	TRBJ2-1	ASSFRGLVNNEQF
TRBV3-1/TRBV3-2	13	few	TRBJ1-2	ASSQQLGQSSGYT
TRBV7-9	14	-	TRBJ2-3	ASSFLFGGAPDTQY
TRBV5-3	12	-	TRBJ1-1	ARSLKQPNTEAF
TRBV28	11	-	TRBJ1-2	ASSLSVGDGYT
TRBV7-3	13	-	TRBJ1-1	ASSSVSGGMAEAF
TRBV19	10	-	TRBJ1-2	ASSPFPGGYT